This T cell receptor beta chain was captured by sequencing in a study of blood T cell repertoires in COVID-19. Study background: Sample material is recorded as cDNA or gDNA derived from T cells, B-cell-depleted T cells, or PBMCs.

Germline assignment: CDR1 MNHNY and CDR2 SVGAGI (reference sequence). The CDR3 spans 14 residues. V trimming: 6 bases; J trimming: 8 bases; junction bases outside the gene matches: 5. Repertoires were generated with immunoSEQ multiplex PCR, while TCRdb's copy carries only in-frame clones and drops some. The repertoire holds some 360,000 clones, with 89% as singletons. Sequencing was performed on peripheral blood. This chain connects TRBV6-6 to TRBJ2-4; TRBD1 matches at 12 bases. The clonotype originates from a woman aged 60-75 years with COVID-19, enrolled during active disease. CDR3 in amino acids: CASSAGTGGYIQYF. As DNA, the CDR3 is TGTGCCAGCAGCGCCGGGACAGGGGGCTACATTCAGTACTTC.